A single TCR beta chain is shown here with its context. The sample is drawn from a study of blood T cell repertoires in COVID-19. For the study at large: There were acute and convalescent COVID-19 samples, and they came from the United States, Italy and Spain. T cells, B-cell-depleted T cells, or PBMCs supplied cDNA or gDNA.

CDR1 SGDLS and CDR2 YYNGEE come from the germline V gene. V was trimmed by 3 bases and J by 2 bases, leaving 8 bases between them. This CDR3 is built from 13 residues. Methods used by the authors: Amplifying reference gene primers gave estimates of nucleated cell counts. Profiling relied on immunoSEQ multiplex PCR, and the TCRdb table lists in-frame clones only, not all of them. Clonal size and the V and J genes are those of that table, whereas D and trimming came from the DNA. In the table there are some 210,000 clones, just over 90% of which are singletons. This receptor was taken from a man aged 30 to 39 with acute or convalescent COVID-19. Source material: peripheral blood. The chain couples TRBV9 to TRBJ1-1; D not certain. CDR3 residues: CASSATPNTEAFF. The CDR3 bases are TGTGCCAGCAGCGCGACACCAAACACTGAAGCTTTCTTT.